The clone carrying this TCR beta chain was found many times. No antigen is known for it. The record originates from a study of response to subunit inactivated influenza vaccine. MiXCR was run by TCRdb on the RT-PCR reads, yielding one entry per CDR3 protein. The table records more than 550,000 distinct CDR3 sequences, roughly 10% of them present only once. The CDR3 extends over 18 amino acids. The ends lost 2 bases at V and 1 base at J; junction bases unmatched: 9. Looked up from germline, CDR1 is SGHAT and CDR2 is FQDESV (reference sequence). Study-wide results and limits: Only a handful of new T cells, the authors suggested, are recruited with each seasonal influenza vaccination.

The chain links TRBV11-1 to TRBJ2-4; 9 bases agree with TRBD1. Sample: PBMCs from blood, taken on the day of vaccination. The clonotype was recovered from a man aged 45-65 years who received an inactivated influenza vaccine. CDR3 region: CASSLRTGDGLAKNIQYF. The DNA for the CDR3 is TGTGCCAGCAGCTTACGGACAGGGGACGGGTTGGCCAAAAACATTCAGTACTTC.